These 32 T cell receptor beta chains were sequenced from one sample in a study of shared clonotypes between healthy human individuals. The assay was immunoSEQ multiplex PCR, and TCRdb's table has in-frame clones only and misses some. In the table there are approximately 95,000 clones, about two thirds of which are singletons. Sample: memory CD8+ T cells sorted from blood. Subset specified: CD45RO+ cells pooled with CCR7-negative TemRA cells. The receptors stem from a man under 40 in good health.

In DNA form, the CDR3 reads TGTGCCAGCAGTCCTCGCGGACTAGCGGGAGCCTACAATGAGCAGTTCTTC. Translation: CASSPRGLAGAYNEQFF. The V gene is TRBV28, the J gene TRBJ2-1; TRBD2 matches 13 bases. CDR3 length: 17 residues. In germline, CDR1 is MDHEN, CDR2 SYDVKM. The V and J ends lost 5 bases and 2 bases, in that order; junction bases with no gene match: 6.

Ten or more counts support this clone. The CDR3 sequence is CASSGQNRNTGELFF. CDR3 coding DNA: TGTGCCAGCAGCGGCCAAAACAGGAACACCGGGGAGCTGTTTTTT. V and J are TRBV9 and TRBJ2-2; unclear D gene. The CDR3 runs to 15 residues. With 3 bases removed from V and 1 base from J, the gap between germline ends came to 10 bases. CDR1 is SGDLS, CDR2 YYNGEE, per germline.

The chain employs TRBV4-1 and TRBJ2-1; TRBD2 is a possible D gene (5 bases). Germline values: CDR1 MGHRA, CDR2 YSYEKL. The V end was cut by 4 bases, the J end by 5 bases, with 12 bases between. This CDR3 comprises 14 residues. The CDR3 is CASSPLLANNEQFF. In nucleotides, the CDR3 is TGCGCCAGCAGCCCTCTCCTAGCTAACAATGAGCAGTTCTTC.

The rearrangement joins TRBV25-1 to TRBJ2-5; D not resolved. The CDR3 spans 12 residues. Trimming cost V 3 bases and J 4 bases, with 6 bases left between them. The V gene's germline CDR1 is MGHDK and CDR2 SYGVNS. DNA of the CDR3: TGTGCCAGCAGTGAGGGTGTAGAGACCCAGTACTTC. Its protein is CASSEGVETQYF.

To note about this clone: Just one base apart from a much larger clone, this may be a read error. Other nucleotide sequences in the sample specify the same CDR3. Here the CDR3 reads CASSYRGLNTEAFF. For the CDR3, the DNA is TGTGCCAGCAGTTACCGGGGGTTGAACACTGAAGCTTTCTTT. The chain couples TRBV6-5 to TRBJ1-1; D is perhaps TRBD1 (5 bases). This CDR3 is 14 amino acids long. Trimming removed 2 bases at V and 0 bases at J, with 7 bases between. CDR1 and CDR2 (germline): MNHEY, SVGAGI.

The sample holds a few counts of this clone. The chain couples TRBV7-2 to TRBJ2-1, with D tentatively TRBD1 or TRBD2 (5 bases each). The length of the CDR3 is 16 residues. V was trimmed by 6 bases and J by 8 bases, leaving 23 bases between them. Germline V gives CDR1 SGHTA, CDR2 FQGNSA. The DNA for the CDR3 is TGTGCCAGCAGTTTTACCCCGGGACCCGCCCCCTATGAGCAGTTCTTC. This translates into CASSFTPGPAPYEQFF.

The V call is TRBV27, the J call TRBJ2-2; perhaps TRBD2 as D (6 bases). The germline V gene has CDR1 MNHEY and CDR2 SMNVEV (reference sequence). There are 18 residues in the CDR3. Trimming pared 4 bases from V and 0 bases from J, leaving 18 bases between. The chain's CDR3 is CASSSAALATANTGELFF. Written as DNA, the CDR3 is TGTGCCAGCAGTTCCGCGGCACTAGCTACGGCGAACACCGGGGAGCTGTTTTTT.

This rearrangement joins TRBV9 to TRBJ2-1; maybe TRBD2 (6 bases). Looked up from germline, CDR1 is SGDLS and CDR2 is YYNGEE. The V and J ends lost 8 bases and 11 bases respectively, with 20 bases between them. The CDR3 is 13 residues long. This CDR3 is CASSDYRGDKQFF. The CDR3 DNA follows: TGTGCCAGTTCGGACTATCGGGGTGACAAGCAGTTCTTC.

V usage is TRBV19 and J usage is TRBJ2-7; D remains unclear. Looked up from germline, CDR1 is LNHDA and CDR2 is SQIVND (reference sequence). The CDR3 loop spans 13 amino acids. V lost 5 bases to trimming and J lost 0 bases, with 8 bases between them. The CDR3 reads CASSGALSYEQYF. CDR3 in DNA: TGTGCCAGTAGTGGAGCCCTCTCCTACGAGCAGTACTTC.

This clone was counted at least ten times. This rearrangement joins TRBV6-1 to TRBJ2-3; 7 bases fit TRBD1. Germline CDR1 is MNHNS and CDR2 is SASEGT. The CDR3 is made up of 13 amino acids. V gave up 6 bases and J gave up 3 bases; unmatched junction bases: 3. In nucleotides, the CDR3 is TGTGCCAGCAGCCAGGGGGAGACAGATACGCAGTATTTT. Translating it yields CASSQGETDTQYF.

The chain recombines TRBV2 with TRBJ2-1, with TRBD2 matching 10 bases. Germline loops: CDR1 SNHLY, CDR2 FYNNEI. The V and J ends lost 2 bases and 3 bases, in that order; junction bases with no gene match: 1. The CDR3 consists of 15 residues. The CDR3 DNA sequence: TGTGCCAGCAGTGAATGGACTAGCGGCTACAATGAGCAGTTCTTC. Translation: CASSEWTSGYNEQFF.

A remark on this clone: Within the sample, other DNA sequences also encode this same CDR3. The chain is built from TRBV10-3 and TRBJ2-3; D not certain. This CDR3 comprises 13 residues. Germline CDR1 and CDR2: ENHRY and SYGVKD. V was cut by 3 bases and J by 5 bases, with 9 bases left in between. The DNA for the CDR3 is TGTGCCATCAGTGACCCGACAAGAGATACGCAGTATTTT. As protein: CAISDPTRDTQYF.

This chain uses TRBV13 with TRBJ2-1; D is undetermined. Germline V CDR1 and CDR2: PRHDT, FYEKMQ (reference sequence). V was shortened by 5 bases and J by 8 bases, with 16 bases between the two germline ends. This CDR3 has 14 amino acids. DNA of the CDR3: TGTGCCAGCAGCCCCCCAACAAGTAGCTATGAGCAGTTCTTC. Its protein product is CASSPPTSSYEQFF.

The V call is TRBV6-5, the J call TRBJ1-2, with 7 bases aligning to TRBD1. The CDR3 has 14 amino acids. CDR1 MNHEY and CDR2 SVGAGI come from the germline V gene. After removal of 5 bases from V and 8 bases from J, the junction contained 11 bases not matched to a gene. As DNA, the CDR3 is TGTGCCAGCAGTGGGACAGTCTTTCATGTCGGCTACACCTTC. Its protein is CASSGTVFHVGYTF.

DNA of the CDR3: TGTGCCAGCAGCAAAGGAGGAGGGGGAGCGGGAGGTTGGGTCTTC. Its protein is CASSKGGGGAGGWVF. The chain has TRBV21-1 and TRBJ2-1; TRBD2 is the table's D call and was not checked against the DNA. TRBV21-1 corresponds to a pseudogene. This CDR3 comprises 15 residues.

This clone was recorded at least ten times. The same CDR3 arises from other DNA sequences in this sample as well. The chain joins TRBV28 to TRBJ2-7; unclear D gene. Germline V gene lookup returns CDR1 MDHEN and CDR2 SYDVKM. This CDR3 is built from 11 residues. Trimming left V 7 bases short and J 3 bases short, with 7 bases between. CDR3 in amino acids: CASTESYEQYF. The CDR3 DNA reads TGTGCCAGCACCGAGAGCTACGAGCAGTACTTC.

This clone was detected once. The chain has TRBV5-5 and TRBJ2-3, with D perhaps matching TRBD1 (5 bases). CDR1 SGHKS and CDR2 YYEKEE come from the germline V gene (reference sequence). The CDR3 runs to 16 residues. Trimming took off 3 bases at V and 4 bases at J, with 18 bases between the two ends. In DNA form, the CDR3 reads TGTGCCAGCAGCTCCAACCCTGGGGCCATAGCAGATACGCAGTATTTT. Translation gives CASSSNPGAIADTQYF.

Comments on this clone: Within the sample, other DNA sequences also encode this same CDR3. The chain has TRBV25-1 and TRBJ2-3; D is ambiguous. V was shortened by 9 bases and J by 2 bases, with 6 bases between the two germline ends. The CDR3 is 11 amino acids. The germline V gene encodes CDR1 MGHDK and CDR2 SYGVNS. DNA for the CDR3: TGTGCCAGTTCCCACACAGATACGCAGTATTTT. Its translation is CASSHTDTQYF.

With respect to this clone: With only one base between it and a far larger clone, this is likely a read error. CDR3 sequence reads: CSVVTESYGQYF. Written as DNA, the CDR3 is TGCAGCGTTGTGACAGAGAGCTACGGGCAGTACTTC. This chain uses TRBV29-1 with TRBJ2-7, with D tentatively TRBD1 (5 bases). The length of the CDR3 is 12 residues. Germline lookup yields CDR1 SQVTM and CDR2 ANQGSEA.

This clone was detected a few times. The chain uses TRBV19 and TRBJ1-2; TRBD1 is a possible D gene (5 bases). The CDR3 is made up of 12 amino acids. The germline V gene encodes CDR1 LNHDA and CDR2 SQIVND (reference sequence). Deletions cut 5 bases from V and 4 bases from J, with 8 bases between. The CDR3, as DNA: TGTGCCAGTAGTGCGGGGCTCTATGGCTACACCTTC. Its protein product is CASSAGLYGYTF.

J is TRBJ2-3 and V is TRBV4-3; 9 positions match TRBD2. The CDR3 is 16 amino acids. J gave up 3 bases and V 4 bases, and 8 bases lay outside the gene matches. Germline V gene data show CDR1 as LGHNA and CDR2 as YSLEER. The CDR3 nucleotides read TGCGCCAGCAGCCTTATAGCGGGAGAGGGTACAGATACGCAGTATTTT. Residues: CASSLIAGEGTDTQYF.

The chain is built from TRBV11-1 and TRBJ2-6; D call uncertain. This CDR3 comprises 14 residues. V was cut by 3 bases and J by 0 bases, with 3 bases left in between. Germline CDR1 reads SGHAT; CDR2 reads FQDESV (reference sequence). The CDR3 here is CASSFLSGANVLTF. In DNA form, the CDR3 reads TGTGCCAGCAGCTTCCTCTCTGGGGCCAACGTCCTGACTTTC.

The chain's CDR3 is CASSERAGKFF. DNA for the CDR3: TGCGCCAGCAGTGAGCGGGCAGGCAAGTTCTTC. The chain carries TRBV10-1 and TRBJ2-1; unclear D gene. This CDR3 region has 11 residues. CDR1 and CDR2 from the germline V gene are WNHNN and SYGVQD (reference sequence). Deletions cut 2 bases from V and 14 bases from J, with 10 bases between.

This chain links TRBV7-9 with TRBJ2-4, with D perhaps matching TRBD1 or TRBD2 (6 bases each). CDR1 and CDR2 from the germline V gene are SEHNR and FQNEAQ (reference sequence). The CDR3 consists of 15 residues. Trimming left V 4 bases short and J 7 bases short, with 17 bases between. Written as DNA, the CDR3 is TGTGCCAGCAGCTCCACGTACGGGGGCGTGAACATTCAGTACTTC. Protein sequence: CASSSTYGGVNIQYF.

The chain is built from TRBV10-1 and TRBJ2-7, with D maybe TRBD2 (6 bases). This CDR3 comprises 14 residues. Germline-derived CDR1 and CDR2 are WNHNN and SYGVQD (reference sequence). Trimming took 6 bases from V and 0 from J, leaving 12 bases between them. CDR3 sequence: CASSRDLNSYEQYF. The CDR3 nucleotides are TGCGCCAGCAGCCGGGACTTAAACTCCTACGAGCAGTACTTC.

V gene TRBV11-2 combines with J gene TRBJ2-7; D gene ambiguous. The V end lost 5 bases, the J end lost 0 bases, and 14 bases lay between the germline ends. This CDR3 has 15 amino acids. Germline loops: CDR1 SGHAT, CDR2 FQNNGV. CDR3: CASSPLSESSYEQYF. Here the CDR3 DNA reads TGTGCCAGCAGCCCTCTATCTGAAAGCTCCTACGAGCAGTACTTC. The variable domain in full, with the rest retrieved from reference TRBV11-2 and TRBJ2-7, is EAGVAQSPRYKIIEKRQSVAFWCNPISGHATLYWYQQILGQGPKLLIQFQNNGVVDDSQLPKDRFSAERLKGVDSTLKIQPAKLEDSAVYLCASSPLSESSYEQYFGPGTRLTVT.

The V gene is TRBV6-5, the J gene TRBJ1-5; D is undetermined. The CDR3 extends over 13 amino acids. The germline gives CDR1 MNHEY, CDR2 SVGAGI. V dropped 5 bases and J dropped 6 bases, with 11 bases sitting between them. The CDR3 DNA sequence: TGTGCCAGCAGTCTCCATTCAGGTCAGCCCCAGCATTTT. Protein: CASSLHSGQPQHF.

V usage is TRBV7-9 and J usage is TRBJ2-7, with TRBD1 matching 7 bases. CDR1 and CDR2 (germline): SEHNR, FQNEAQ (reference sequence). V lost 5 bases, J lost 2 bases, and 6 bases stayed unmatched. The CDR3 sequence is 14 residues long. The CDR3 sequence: CASSVWDSTYEQYF. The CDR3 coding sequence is TGTGCCAGCAGCGTCTGGGACAGTACCTACGAGCAGTACTTC.

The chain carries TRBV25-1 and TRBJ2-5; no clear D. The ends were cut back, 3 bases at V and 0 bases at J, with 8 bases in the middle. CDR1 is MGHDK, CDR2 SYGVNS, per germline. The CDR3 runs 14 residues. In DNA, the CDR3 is TGTGCCAGCAGTGATCCCAGGAACCAAGAGACCCAGTACTTC. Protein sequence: CASSDPRNQETQYF.

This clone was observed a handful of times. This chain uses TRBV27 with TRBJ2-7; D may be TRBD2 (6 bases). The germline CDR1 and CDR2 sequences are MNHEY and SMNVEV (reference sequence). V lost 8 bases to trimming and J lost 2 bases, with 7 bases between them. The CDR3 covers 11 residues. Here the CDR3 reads CASGRTYEQYF. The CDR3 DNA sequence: TGTGCCAGCGGGAGGACCTACGAGCAGTACTTC.

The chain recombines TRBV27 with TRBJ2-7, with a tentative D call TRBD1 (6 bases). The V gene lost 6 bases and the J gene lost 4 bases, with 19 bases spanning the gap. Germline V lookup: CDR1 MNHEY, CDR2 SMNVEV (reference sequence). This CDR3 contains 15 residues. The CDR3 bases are TGTGCCAGCAGCCCCATAGGACAGAAATCATACGAGCAGTACTTC. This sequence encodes CASSPIGQKSYEQYF.

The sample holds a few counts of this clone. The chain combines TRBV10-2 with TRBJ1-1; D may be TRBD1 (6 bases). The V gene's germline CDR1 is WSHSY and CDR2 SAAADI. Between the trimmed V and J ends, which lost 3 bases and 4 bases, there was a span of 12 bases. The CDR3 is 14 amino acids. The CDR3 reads CASSDGGLSTEAFF. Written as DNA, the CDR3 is TGCGCCAGCAGTGACGGGGGCTTGAGCACTGAAGCTTTCTTT.